Presented here are 32 T cell receptor beta chains from one specimen sequenced in a study of CD8 T cells in Susac syndrome. RNA amounts of roughly 0.5 to 1 ug underwent reverse transcription with random hexamers. TCRdb redid the calling of the immunoSEQ multiplex PCR reads with MiXCR, one entry per CDR3 protein. The sample has 95,000 to 150,000 distinct CDR3 sequences; about 93% are singletons. The source material was CD8+ T cells from PBMCs. The receptor source for this set is a human donor with Susac syndrome.

The CDR3 loop reads CASMGFHNEQFF. Written as DNA, the CDR3 is TGTGCCAGCATGGGTTTCCACAATGAGCAGTTCTTC. The chain carries TRBV25-1 and TRBJ2-1; D is ambiguous. Germline lookup yields CDR1 MGHDK and CDR2 SYGVNS. V lost 7 bases and J 5 bases, leaving 9 bases between the germline ends. This CDR3 is built from 12 residues. The full variable domain, rest sourced from reference TRBV25-1 and TRBJ2-1, is EADIYQTPRYLVIGTGKKITLECSQTMGHDKMYWYQQDPGMELHLIHYSYGVNSTEKGDLSSESTVSRIRTEHFPLTLESARPSHTSQYLCASMGFHNEQFFGPGTRLTVL.

V is TRBV7-9 and J is TRBJ2-7; D call uncertain. The CDR3 runs 14 residues. Germline V gene sequence: CDR1 SEHNR, CDR2 FQNEAQ (reference sequence). V lost 6 bases and J 3 bases, leaving 15 bases between the germline ends. The CDR3 loop reads CASSRPGMSYEQYF. The DNA of the CDR3 is TGTGCCAGCAGTCGCCCCGGAATGAGCTACGAGCAGTACTTC.

CDR3 coding DNA: TGTGCCAGTAGTGCAGGACGGAGCTACGAGCAGTACTTC. Translating gives CASSAGRSYEQYF. V is TRBV19 and J is TRBJ2-7; D call uncertain. CDR1 and CDR2 from the germline V gene are LNHDA and SQIVND (reference sequence). V was cut by 5 bases and J by 3 bases, with 11 bases left in between. This CDR3 comprises 13 residues. The complete variable domain, with remaining parts taken from reference TRBV19 and TRBJ2-7, reads DGGITQSPKYLFRKEGQNVTLSCEQNLNHDAMYWYRQDPGQGLRLIYYSQIVNDFQKGDIAEGYSVSREKKESFPLTVTSAQKNPTAFYLCASSAGRSYEQYFGPGTRLTVT.

V usage is TRBV5-6 and J usage is TRBJ2-1, with 8 bases fitting TRBD1. V gave up 4 bases and J gave up 10 bases; unmatched junction bases: 7. The CDR3 runs 13 residues. CDR1 SGHDT and CDR2 YYEEEE come from the germline V gene. CDR3 sequence reads: CASSEGQDVEQFF. The CDR3 DNA is TGTGCCAGCAGCGAGGGACAGGACGTAGAGCAGTTCTTC. Using reference TRBV5-6 and TRBJ2-1 for the parts outside the CDR3, the full variable domain is DAGVTQSPTHLIKTRGQQVTLRCSPKSGHDTVSWYQQALGQGPQFIFQYYEEEERQRGNFPDRFSGHQFPNYSSELNVNALLLGDSALYLCASSEGQDVEQFFGPGTRLTVL.

The chain couples TRBV9 to TRBJ2-3; 8 bases are a match to TRBD2. This CDR3 comprises 16 residues. The germline V gene encodes CDR1 SGDLS and CDR2 YYNGEE. J was trimmed by 2 bases and V by 3 bases; bases with no gene match: 8. CDR3 bases: TGTGCCAGCAGCGCCTCCGGGACTAGGACCACAGATACGCAGTATTTT. It translates to CASSASGTRTTDTQYF.

The J gene is TRBJ2-7, the V gene TRBV4-1; D not resolved. The CDR3 runs 15 residues. Looked up from germline, CDR1 is MGHRA and CDR2 is YSYEKL. Trimming took 1 base from V and 3 from J, leaving 13 bases between them. The CDR3 sequence is CASSQVYGKDYEQYF. CDR3 DNA: TGCGCCAGCAGCCAAGTATATGGCAAAGACTACGAGCAGTACTTC.

This sequence joins TRBV27 and TRBJ2-5; no clear D gene. Germline V gene lookup returns CDR1 MNHEY and CDR2 SMNVEV (reference sequence). The V end was cut by 3 bases, the J end by 5 bases, with 16 bases between. There are 15 residues in the CDR3. CDR3 sequence reads: CASSLSRQPGETQYF. For the CDR3, the DNA is TGTGCCAGCAGTTTGTCAAGGCAGCCTGGCGAGACCCAGTACTTC.

This chain joins TRBV7-9 and TRBJ2-5, with 8 positions matching TRBD2. The CDR3 loop spans 15 amino acids. Per germline, CDR1 SEHNR and CDR2 FQNEAQ (reference sequence). Germline trimming cut 5 bases from V and 3 bases from J; bases unmatched to any gene: 8. CDR3 DNA sequence: TGTGCCAGCAGCCCCCCTCGGGGGGGCGAAGAGACCCAGTACTTC. The encoded protein is CASSPPRGGEETQYF. Supplemented by reference TRBV7-9 and TRBJ2-5, the full variable domain reads DTGVSQNPRHKITKRGQNVTFRCDPISEHNRLYWYRQTLGQGPEFLTYFQNEAQLEKSRLLSDRFSAERPKGSFSTLEIQRTEQGDSAMYLCASSPPRGGEETQYFGPGTRLLVL.

The CDR3 bases are TGTGCCAGCAGCCAGCCAACAATAAACGAGCAGTACTTC. Translated: CASSQPTINEQYF. The rearrangement joins TRBV7-2 to TRBJ2-7; D is undetermined. This CDR3 spans 13 amino acids. The V end lost 5 bases, the J end lost 5 bases, and 13 bases lay between the germline ends. CDR1 is SGHTA and CDR2 is FQGNSA in the germline V gene.

The gene calls are TRBV3-1 and TRBJ2-5; D is ambiguous. Trimming removed 6 bases from V and 7 bases from J, with 18 bases in between. CDR1 and CDR2 (germline): LGHDT, YNNKEL (reference sequence). This CDR3 spans 14 amino acids. CDR3 bases: TGTGCCAGCAGTACCGACTTTGTCCCAGGGACCCAGTACTTC. Its translation: CASSTDFVPGTQYF.

This sequence joins TRBV6-1 and TRBJ1-2, with 9 nucleotides matching TRBD1. Germline V lookup: CDR1 MNHNS, CDR2 SASEGT. The CDR3 covers 16 residues. V shed 3 bases, J shed 2 bases, and the junction held 7 bases outside the gene matches. As DNA, the CDR3 is TGTGCCAGCAGTGAGGAGGGACAGGGAGAGAACTATGGCTACACCTTC. Translation gives CASSEEGQGENYGYTF.

CDR3 protein: CASTDRAGDIQYF. CDR3 bases: TGTGCCAGTACAGACAGGGCTGGGGACATTCAGTACTTC. The genes are TRBV19 and TRBJ2-4; 7 bases map to TRBD1. V dropped 7 bases and J dropped 8; count of bases not matched to a gene: 8. The germline CDR1 and CDR2 sequences are LNHDA and SQIVND (reference sequence). The CDR3 covers 13 residues.

The gene calls are TRBV7-9 and TRBJ2-5; TRBD1 matches at 11 bases. With 5 bases clipped from V and 7 bases from J, the junction kept 6 bases outside the gene matches. The CDR3 loop spans 14 amino acids. Germline V gene sequence: CDR1 SEHNR, CDR2 FQNEAQ (reference sequence). The CDR3 sequence: CASSPGTGGVTQYF. The CDR3 DNA is TGTGCCAGCAGCCCCGGGACAGGGGGGGTGACCCAGTACTTC. The entire variable domain, with the rest obtained from reference TRBV7-9 and TRBJ2-5, is as follows: DTGVSQNPRHKITKRGQNVTFRCDPISEHNRLYWYRQTLGQGPEFLTYFQNEAQLEKSRLLSDRFSAERPKGSFSTLEIQRTEQGDSAMYLCASSPGTGGVTQYFGPGTRLLVL.

The rearrangement joins TRBV9 to TRBJ2-7; D unclear. CDR1 and CDR2 from the germline V gene are SGDLS and YYNGEE. The CDR3 runs 14 residues. V gave up 0 bases and J gave up 5 bases, with 12 bases separating them. CDR3 amino acids: CASSVGKTAHEQYF. The DNA of the CDR3 is TGTGCCAGCAGCGTAGGAAAAACAGCCCACGAGCAGTACTTC.

There are a few counts of this clonotype. The V call is TRBV5-4, the J call TRBJ2-7; 12 nucleotides line up with TRBD1. This CDR3 contains 14 residues. V trimming: 2 bases; J trimming: 6 bases; junction bases outside the gene matches: 3. CDR1 SGHNT and CDR2 YYREEE come from the germline V gene (reference sequence). The CDR3 DNA follows: TGTGCCAGCAGCTTTGGGACAGGGGGCAGCGAGCAGTACTTC. Encoded protein: CASSFGTGGSEQYF.

The DNA of the CDR3 is TGTGCCAGCAGTTTCCTCCAGGATGGCTACACCTTC. Protein product: CASSFLQDGYTF. V and J are TRBV12-3 or TRBV12-4 and TRBJ1-2; D is undetermined. Trimming cost V 3 bases and J 6 bases, with 8 bases left between them. CDR3 length: 12 residues.

V is TRBV14 and J is TRBJ1-2; no reliable D call. The CDR3 covers 15 residues. V was pared by 0 bases and J by 3 bases, with 11 bases between. Germline V CDR1 and CDR2: SGHDN, FVKESK. In DNA, the CDR3 is TGTGCCAGCAGCCAAGAAGTGGGAGCCTACTATGGCTACACCTTC. As protein: CASSQEVGAYYGYTF.

The chain has TRBV25-1 and TRBJ2-7; D is possibly TRBD1 or TRBD2 (5 bases each). The germline V and J ends were trimmed by 3 bases and 3 bases, with 18 bases remaining between them. This CDR3 has 16 residues. CDR1 is MGHDK, CDR2 SYGVNS, per germline. The CDR3 is CASSEAPLGTVYEQYF. CDR3 nucleotide sequence: TGTGCCAGCAGTGAGGCCCCACTAGGGACGGTCTACGAGCAGTACTTC.

The V and J genes are TRBV27 and TRBJ2-5; perhaps TRBD1 as D (6 bases). Germline V CDR1 and CDR2: MNHEY, SMNVEV (reference sequence). Trimming cost V 8 bases and J 3 bases, with 13 bases left between them. This CDR3 spans 13 amino acids. The CDR3 DNA sequence: TGTGCCAGCGGGCCCGAGGGGGAAGAGACCCAGTACTTC. Encoded protein: CASGPEGEETQYF.

CDR3 sequence reads: CAISEGLERYEQYF. In DNA form, the CDR3 reads TGTGCCATCAGTGAGGGACTAGAAAGGTACGAGCAGTACTTC. The chain combines TRBV10-3 with TRBJ2-7; 7 nucleotides agree with TRBD2. In germline, CDR1 is ENHRY, CDR2 SYGVKD. V lost 2 bases, J lost 4 bases, and 5 bases stayed unmatched. This CDR3 is built from 14 residues.

This chain connects TRBV14 to TRBJ2-7; perhaps D is TRBD1 or TRBD2 (5 bases each). The CDR3 extends over 15 amino acids. Germline CDR1 SGHDN, CDR2 FVKESK. V was cut by 4 bases and J by 3 bases, with 16 bases left in between. The CDR3 DNA reads as TGTGCCAGCAGCCCCCGTGGCACGGGACGCTACGAGCAGTACTTC. As protein: CASSPRGTGRYEQYF.

CDR3 bases: TGCGCCAGCAGCGACAGGGCGGGCACTGAAGCTTTCTTT. It translates to CASSDRAGTEAFF. V and J are TRBV5-1 and TRBJ1-1, with 7 bases that match TRBD1. This CDR3 region has 13 residues. Germline CDR1 SGHRS, CDR2 YFSETQ. V was pared by 4 bases and J by 4 bases, with 4 bases of the junction left unmatched.

This clonotype has a handful of counts. The rearrangement joins TRBV7-8 to TRBJ2-7; D is unresolved. V lost 0 bases and J lost 0, with 9 bases in between. CDR1 SGHVS and CDR2 FQNEAQ come from the germline V gene. The CDR3 sequence is 15 residues long. CDR3 loop: CASSLAGGSSYEQYF. CDR3 DNA sequence: TGTGCCAGCAGCTTAGCCGGCGGAAGCTCCTACGAGCAGTACTTC.

The J gene is TRBJ2-1, the V gene TRBV7-2; 7 positions agree with TRBD2. Germline lookup yields CDR1 SGHTA and CDR2 FQGNSA. Germline trimming cut 4 bases from V and 6 bases from J; bases unmatched to any gene: 9. The CDR3 has 15 amino acids. The CDR3 DNA reads as TGTGCCAGCAGCTCCTCCCTAGCGGACTCCAATGAGCAGTTCTTC. Amino acid sequence: CASSSSLADSNEQFF.

This clonotype was observed once. The gene calls are TRBV6-2 or TRBV6-3 and TRBJ2-7; maybe TRBD1 (6 bases). The CDR3 is 14 residues long. Trimming left V 2 bases short and J 1 base short, with 9 bases between. Germline V gene sequence: CDR1 MNHEY, CDR2 SVGEGT. CDR3 in amino acids: CASSYQGPSYEQYF. CDR3 DNA: TGTGCCAGCAGTTACCAGGGGCCGTCCTACGAGCAGTACTTC.

This clonotype was found once. This chain links TRBV2 with TRBJ2-1, with 10 bases that match TRBD2. Trimming at V came to 10 bases and at J to 5 bases, leaving 11 bases not matched to a gene. This CDR3 region has 15 residues. Germline V gives CDR1 SNHLY, CDR2 FYNNEI. CDR3 nucleotides: TGTGCCAATCAAGTCACTAGCGGGGTCAACAATGAGCAGTTCTTC. Amino acid sequence: CANQVTSGVNNEQFF.

This chain joins TRBV7-6 and TRBJ2-4; D remains ambiguous. Trimming left V 2 bases short and J 1 base short, with 15 bases between. Germline values: CDR1 SGHVS, CDR2 FNYEAQ. CDR3 length equals 17 residues. The CDR3 sequence is CASSLPPAPVAKNIQYF. In nucleotides, the CDR3 is TGTGCCAGCAGCTTACCTCCAGCACCCGTGGCCAAAAACATTCAGTACTTC.

The gene calls are TRBV9 and TRBJ2-2; 13 positions match TRBD2. The CDR3 sequence is 19 residues long. The V gene end was trimmed by 0 bases and the J gene end by 5 bases; junction bases not matched to a gene: 10. From germline, CDR1 is SGDLS and CDR2 YYNGEE. CDR3 sequence (DNA): TGTGCCAGCAGCGTAGGTAGAAGGACTAGCGGGGGCCGGACCGGGGAGCTGTTTTTT. It codes for CASSVGRRTSGGRTGELFF.

The J gene is TRBJ2-2, the V gene TRBV28; D gene uncertain. Trimming stripped 3 bases from V and 6 bases from J, with 8 bases between. This CDR3 contains 13 residues. Germline V CDR1 and CDR2: MDHEN, SYDVKM. In DNA form, the CDR3 reads TGTGCCAGCAGTTTCTCGGATTCCGGGGAGCTGTTTTTT. Translation gives CASSFSDSGELFF.

The V and J genes are TRBV28 and TRBJ2-3; 10 bases agree with TRBD2. The germline V gene encodes CDR1 MDHEN and CDR2 SYDVKM. CDR3 size: 15 residues. V shed 4 bases, J shed 5 bases, and the junction held 6 bases outside the gene matches. The CDR3: CASSYPAGGVDTQYF. In nucleotides, the CDR3 is TGTGCCAGCAGTTACCCAGCGGGGGGGGTAGATACGCAGTATTTT.

J is TRBJ2-4 and V is TRBV5-4; possible D gene TRBD1, 6 bases. Trimming took 0 bases from V and 5 from J, leaving 15 bases between them. Germline CDR1 reads SGHNT; CDR2 reads YYREEE (reference sequence). There are 16 residues in the CDR3. CDR3 protein: CASSLGFQGLENIQYF. The CDR3 DNA reads as TGTGCCAGCAGCTTGGGGTTTCAGGGGCTTGAAAACATTCAGTACTTC.

The chain uses TRBV9 and TRBJ2-1; 13 bases map to TRBD2. V was clipped by 0 bases and J by 2 bases; unmatched bases: 5. This CDR3 is 18 amino acids long. CDR1 and CDR2 from the germline V gene are SGDLS and YYNGEE. The CDR3 sequence is CASSVEGTSGTAYNEQFF. In nucleotides, the CDR3 is TGTGCCAGCAGCGTAGAAGGGACTAGCGGGACCGCCTACAATGAGCAGTTCTTC.